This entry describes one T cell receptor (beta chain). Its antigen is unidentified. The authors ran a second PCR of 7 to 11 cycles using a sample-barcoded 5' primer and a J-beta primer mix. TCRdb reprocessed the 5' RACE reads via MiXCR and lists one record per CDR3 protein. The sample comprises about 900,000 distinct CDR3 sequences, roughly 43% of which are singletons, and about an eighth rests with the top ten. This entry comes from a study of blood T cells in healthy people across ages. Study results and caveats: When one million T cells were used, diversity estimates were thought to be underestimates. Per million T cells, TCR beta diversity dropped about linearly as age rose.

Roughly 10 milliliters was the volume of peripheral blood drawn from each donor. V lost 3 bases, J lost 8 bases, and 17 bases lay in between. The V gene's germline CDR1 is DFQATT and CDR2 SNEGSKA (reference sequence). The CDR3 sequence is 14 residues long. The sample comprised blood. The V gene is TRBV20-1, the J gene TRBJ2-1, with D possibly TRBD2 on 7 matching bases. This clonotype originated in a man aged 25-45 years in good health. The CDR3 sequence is CSARVGGPKDEQFF. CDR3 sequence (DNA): TGCAGTGCTAGGGTGGGGGGGCCGAAGGATGAGCAGTTCTTC.